This T cell receptor beta chain was sequenced during a study of cytomegalovirus exposure and HLA in healthy donors. The study, taken as a whole, reports: By a later analysis, the bulk of CMV-associated TCR beta chains appeared HLA-restricted.

This clone has only a few counts. As yet, its antigen is unknown. The CDR3 has 15 amino acids. Germline CDR1 reads SGHTA; CDR2 reads FQGNSA. The V end was cut by 7 bases, the J end by 5 bases, with 21 bases between. Amplification used 60 Vbeta primers and 13 Jbeta primers. Authors' processing steps: In a later analysis, of tens of millions of unique beta chains, roughly 10 million appeared in at least two donors. Sequencing was performed with immunoSEQ multiplex PCR; in TCRdb, only in-frame clones are kept and a portion is missing. The V and J calls and clone size come from that table; D and trimming were worked out from the DNA. The table shows just over 150,000 clones, with 70% to 90% occurring only once.

The specimen sequenced was PBMCs. This TCR was recovered from a woman younger than 30 in good health and CMV-seronegative. The chain couples TRBV7-2 to TRBJ2-7, with TRBD2 as a possible D gene (7 bases). The CDR3, as DNA: TGTGCCAGCATGATGGGGGGGGGCGCAAACCACGAGCAGTACTTC. As protein: CASMMGGGANHEQYF.